Listed here are 26 T cell receptor beta chains from one sample, sequenced in a study of cytomegalovirus exposure and HLA in healthy donors. This PCR relied on a set of 60 Vbeta primers and 13 Jbeta primers. Assay used: immunoSEQ multiplex PCR; TCRdb lists only in-frame clones, some missing. The sample records around 50,000 clones, less than 75% being singletons. Sequencing used PBMCs. These TCRs come from a woman aged 45 to 65 in good health and CMV-seropositive.

The chain links TRBV19 to TRBJ2-5; weak D call: TRBD2 (5 bases). This CDR3 is 13 amino acids long. Trimming took 7 bases from V and 9 from J, leaving 18 bases between them. Germline V lookup: CDR1 LNHDA, CDR2 SQIVND (reference sequence). The CDR3 DNA reads TGTGCCAGTACCCCCCGGCGCGGGCTAGCCCAGTACTTC. Translating gives CASTPRRGLAQYF.

V and J are TRBV9 and TRBJ2-7, with D perhaps TRBD1 (5 bases). V was shortened by 1 base and J by 3 bases, with 8 bases between the two germline ends. CDR3 length: 13 amino acids. Per the germline V gene, CDR1 is SGDLS and CDR2 is YYNGEE. CDR3 in amino acids: CASSVQGGYEQYF. The CDR3 DNA sequence: TGTGCCAGCAGCGTACAGGGCGGCTACGAGCAGTACTTC.

This clone was recorded a few times. The chain carries TRBV6-5 and TRBJ1-1; no clear D. Trimming shortened V by 4 bases and J by 1 base, and 10 bases separated the two germline ends. The length of the CDR3 is 14 residues. CDR1 MNHEY and CDR2 SVGAGI come from the germline V gene. CDR3 DNA: TGTGCCAGCAGTTCCGAACAGAGGAACACTGAAGCTTTCTTT. Its protein is CASSSEQRNTEAFF.

V is TRBV4-2 and J is TRBJ2-2; TRBD2 matches 8 bases. Germline CDR1 reads LGHNA; CDR2 reads YNFKEQ. CDR3 length: 19 residues. J gave up 4 bases and V 6 bases, and 19 bases lay outside the gene matches. The CDR3 region is CASRPLGGGHAGGTGELFF. CDR3 DNA: TGTGCCAGCAGACCGCTTGGCGGGGGGCATGCTGGGGGCACCGGGGAGCTGTTTTTT.

This chain uses TRBV7-9 with TRBJ1-2; D not resolved. CDR1 is SEHNR, CDR2 FQNEAQ, per germline (reference sequence). The V end lost 1 base, the J end lost 2 bases, and 5 bases lay between the germline ends. There are 13 residues in the CDR3. The CDR3 is CASSLGLNYGYTF. The CDR3, as DNA: TGTGCCAGCAGCTTAGGTCTCAACTATGGCTACACCTTC.

This clone occurred a few times. The genes are TRBV6-5 and TRBJ2-2; D remains unclear. The V and J ends lost 0 bases and 6 bases respectively, with 11 bases between them. The CDR3 sequence is 15 residues long. Germline loops: CDR1 MNHEY, CDR2 SVGAGI. The CDR3 region has the DNA TGTGCCAGCAGTTACTCGACGGGTGCGTCCGGGGAGCTGTTTTTT. This translates into CASSYSTGASGELFF.

V is TRBV28 and J is TRBJ2-1, with D tentatively TRBD1 (5 bases). Germline V CDR1 and CDR2: MDHEN, SYDVKM. The CDR3 loop spans 15 amino acids. Trimming cost V 2 bases and J 1 base, with 9 bases left between them. The CDR3 DNA reads TGTGCCAGCAGTTTAGCCAGGGCGTCCTACAATGAGCAGTTCTTC. Protein product: CASSLARASYNEQFF.

The chain is built from TRBV5-1 and TRBJ1-1; 8 bases map to TRBD1. The CDR3 loop spans 14 amino acids. V was clipped by 0 bases and J by 10 bases; unmatched bases: 8. CDR1 and CDR2 (germline): SGHRS, YFSETQ. CDR3 region: CASSLAWTGSGAFF. Written as DNA, the CDR3 is TGCGCCAGCAGCTTGGCCTGGACAGGGTCCGGAGCTTTCTTT. The full variable domain, its missing parts supplied by reference TRBV5-1 and TRBJ1-1, is KAGVTQTPRYLIKTRGQQVTLSCSPISGHRSVSWYQQTPGQGLQFLFEYFSETQRNKGNFPGRFSGRQFSNSRSEMNVSTLELGDSALYLCASSLAWTGSGAFFGQGTRLTVV.

The chain carries TRBV7-9 and TRBJ1-3, with D tentatively TRBD1 (6 bases). With 0 bases removed from V and 2 bases from J, the gap between germline ends came to 11 bases. The CDR3 runs to 16 residues. Germline V CDR1 and CDR2: SEHNR, FQNEAQ (reference sequence). The CDR3 reads CASSLAQGMAGNTIYF. The CDR3 nucleotides are TGTGCCAGCAGCTTAGCACAGGGCATGGCTGGAAACACCATATATTTT.

This clone is a singleton in its sample. This rearrangement joins TRBV5-4 to TRBJ2-7, with 8 bases identical to TRBD1. The trim removed 5 bases at V and 0 bases at J, leaving 7 bases unmatched. CDR1 is SGHNT, CDR2 YYREEE, per germline (reference sequence). The CDR3 is made up of 15 amino acids. Here the CDR3 DNA reads TGTGCCAGCAGTTGGGGACAGGCGAGCTCCTACGAGCAGTACTTC. It codes for CASSWGQASSYEQYF.

The chain is built from TRBV6-5 and TRBJ2-1; possible D gene TRBD1, 5 bases. Trimming stripped 2 bases from V and 7 bases from J, with 12 bases between. The CDR3 covers 14 residues. The V gene's germline CDR1 is MNHEY and CDR2 SVGAGI. Here the CDR3 reads CASSYTVKGNEQFF. CDR3 sequence (DNA): TGTGCCAGCAGTTACACCGTCAAGGGGAATGAGCAGTTCTTC.

The chain recombines TRBV7-6 with TRBJ1-1; maybe TRBD1 (5 bases). CDR1 SGHVS and CDR2 FNYEAQ come from the germline V gene. The CDR3 consists of 14 residues. V lost 5 bases to trimming and J lost 2 bases, with 12 bases between them. CDR3 sequence reads: CASSETEFNTEAFF. CDR3 DNA: TGTGCCAGCAGCGAGACAGAATTCAACACTGAAGCTTTCTTT.

This clone was seen more than once but under ten times. V is TRBV6-5 and J is TRBJ2-3; no clear D gene. The V gene's germline CDR1 is MNHEY and CDR2 SVGAGI. V dropped 2 bases and J dropped 6 bases, with 9 bases sitting between them. The CDR3 length is 13 residues. This CDR3 is CASSYRPLDTQYF. The CDR3 nucleotides are TGTGCCAGCAGTTACCGTCCTCTTGATACGCAGTATTTT.

This sequence joins TRBV7-9 and TRBJ2-5, with 7 bases fitting TRBD2. The CDR3 consists of 12 residues. The germline V gene has CDR1 SEHNR and CDR2 FQNEAQ (reference sequence). Trimming cost V 1 base and J 13 bases; bases outside gene matches: 6. The CDR3 region is CASSLGAGAWYF. CDR3 coding DNA: TGTGCCAGCAGCTTAGGTGCGGGAGCCTGGTACTTC.

The chain recombines TRBV5-5 with TRBJ2-7; D remains unclear. The CDR3 is 13 residues long. Trimming shortened V by 4 bases and J by 5 bases, and 13 bases separated the two germline ends. The V gene's germline CDR1 is SGHKS and CDR2 YYEKEE (reference sequence). CDR3 in amino acids: CASSKSGLDEQYF. The CDR3 nucleotides read TGTGCCAGCAGCAAAAGTGGCTTGGACGAGCAGTACTTC. Variable domain in full (rest from reference TRBV5-5 and TRBJ2-7): DAGVTQSPTHLIKTRGQQVTLRCSPISGHKSVSWYQQVLGQGPQFIFQYYEKEERGRGNFPDRFSARQFPNYSSELNVNALLLGDSALYLCASSKSGLDEQYFGPGTRLTVT.

CDR3 sequence reads: CSAFGVRGLNTEAFF. CDR3 sequence (DNA): TGCAGCGCCTTCGGGGTCAGGGGACTGAACACTGAAGCTTTCTTT. The V call is TRBV29-1, the J call TRBJ1-1; tentative D call: TRBD1 (6 bases). The ends were cut back, 7 bases at V and 0 bases at J, with 18 bases in the middle. The CDR3 extends over 15 amino acids. Looked up from germline, CDR1 is SQVTM and CDR2 is ANQGSEA.

The chain employs TRBV4-2 and TRBJ2-1; TRBD2 matches at 10 bases. The CDR3 loop spans 15 amino acids. Germline V gene data show CDR1 as LGHNA and CDR2 as YNFKEQ. With V trimmed by 3 bases and J by 8 bases, 7 bases remained unmatched. CDR3 amino acids: CASSHPAGGPYEQFF. Here the CDR3 DNA reads TGTGCCAGCAGCCACCCAGCGGGGGGGCCGTATGAGCAGTTCTTC.

J is TRBJ2-7 and V is TRBV5-6, with 8 bases lining up with TRBD2. Germline loops: CDR1 SGHDT, CDR2 YYEEEE. The length of the CDR3 is 14 residues. Unmatched junction bases numbered 8, after V lost 7 bases and J lost 2 bases. CDR3 nucleotides: TGTGCCAGCGAAAAGGCGGGAGGTGCCTACGAGCAGTACTTC. This gives the protein CASEKAGGAYEQYF. The full variable domain, rest sourced from reference TRBV5-6 and TRBJ2-7, is DAGVTQSPTHLIKTRGQQVTLRCSPKSGHDTVSWYQQALGQGPQFIFQYYEEEERQRGNFPDRFSGHQFPNYSSELNVNALLLGDSALYLCASEKAGGAYEQYFGPGTRLTVT.

This clone was seen a handful of times. V gene TRBV6-4 combines with J gene TRBJ2-3; TRBD1 matches at 12 bases. Germline V gene data show CDR1 as MRHNA and CDR2 as SNTAGT. This CDR3 is 15 amino acids long. J lost 4 bases, V lost 2 bases, and 1 base had no gene match. CDR3 sequence (DNA): TGTGCCAGCAGTGACGGGACAGGGGGCGCAGATACGCAGTATTTT. It translates to CASSDGTGGADTQYF.

This chain links TRBV28 with TRBJ1-2; 10 bases are a match to TRBD1. The CDR3 covers 17 residues. The germline CDR1 and CDR2 sequences are MDHEN and SYDVKM. J gave up 4 bases and V 2 bases, and 10 bases lay outside the gene matches. CDR3 sequence (DNA): TGTGCCAGCAGTTTAGCGACAGGGGGCTCCGAAACCTATGGCTACACCTTC. Amino acid sequence: CASSLATGGSETYGYTF.

CDR3 sequence: CASSPGTGRSYGYTF. In DNA form, the CDR3 reads TGTGCCAGCTCCCCCGGGACAGGGCGGAGCTATGGCTACACCTTC. The J gene is TRBJ1-2, the V gene TRBV18; 9 bases line up with TRBD1. Germline V lookup: CDR1 KGHSH, CDR2 LQKENI. The CDR3 spans 15 residues. Trimming took 6 bases from V and 4 from J; bases not matched to a gene: 9.

The chain combines TRBV5-6 with TRBJ1-2, with D possibly matching TRBD1 (6 bases). The germline V gene encodes CDR1 SGHDT and CDR2 YYEEEE. V shed 0 bases and J shed 4 bases, with 7 bases lying between them. This CDR3 spans 13 amino acids. CDR3 loop: CASSLEGGYGYTF. The CDR3 DNA reads as TGTGCCAGCAGCTTGGAAGGGGGCTATGGCTACACCTTC.

The CDR3 protein is CASSLVGTGGDEQYF. The CDR3 nucleotides are TGTGCCAGCAGCTTGGTTGGGACAGGGGGCGACGAGCAGTACTTC. V and J are TRBV5-4 and TRBJ2-7, with 12 bases matching TRBD1. Germline V gene lookup returns CDR1 SGHNT and CDR2 YYREEE (reference sequence). The CDR3 runs to 15 residues. J lost 5 bases, V lost 0 bases, and 3 bases had no gene match.

This sequence joins TRBV5-1 and TRBJ1-1, with a possible D match to TRBD1 (5 bases). The CDR3 consists of 14 residues. Trimming cost V 0 bases and J 9 bases, with 15 bases left between them. From germline, CDR1 is SGHRS and CDR2 YFSETQ. The CDR3 reads CASSLAGGSQQAFF. CDR3 nucleotide sequence: TGCGCCAGCAGCTTGGCTGGGGGGAGTCAGCAAGCTTTCTTT. The whole variable domain, filled in from reference TRBV5-1 and TRBJ1-1, reads KAGVTQTPRYLIKTRGQQVTLSCSPISGHRSVSWYQQTPGQGLQFLFEYFSETQRNKGNFPGRFSGRQFSNSRSEMNVSTLELGDSALYLCASSLAGGSQQAFFGQGTRLTVV.

This clone was seen once. The CDR3, as DNA: TGCGCCAGCAGCCTGGACGGAGGGTTAGAGACCCAGTACTTC. It translates to CASSLDGGLETQYF. V is TRBV5-1 and J is TRBJ2-5; possibly TRBD2 for D (6 bases). V shed 4 bases and J shed 4 bases, with 14 bases lying between them. The V gene's germline CDR1 is SGHRS and CDR2 YFSETQ. The length of the CDR3 is 14 residues.

This clone was seen only a few times. The rearrangement uses TRBV6-1 and TRBJ2-7; possibly TRBD2 for D (5 bases). Germline lookup yields CDR1 MNHNS and CDR2 SASEGT. CDR3 length: 11 amino acids. Deletions cut 6 bases from V and 7 bases from J, with 10 bases between. CDR3 DNA sequence: TGTGCCAGCAGAACTAGGAGGGAGCAGTACTTC. Protein sequence: CASRTRREQYF.